The source of this TCR beta chain is a study of cytotoxic CD8 clonotypes in ibrutinib-treated CLL. The CDR3 runs to 15 residues. Per the germline V gene, CDR1 is LNHDA and CDR2 is SQIVND (reference sequence). V was clipped by 1 base and J by 7 bases, with 17 bases between them. Notes on this clone: Its antigen is undetermined.

Study observations and caveats: Clonality climbed at ibrutinib response, then dropped toward baseline at progression.

Target depth was 1 in 200,000 to 1 in 1 million T cells, about 10x per clonotype. Sequencing was performed with immunoSEQ multiplex PCR; in TCRdb, only in-frame clones are kept and a portion is missing. The table lists tens of thousands of clones, roughly 58% of them singletons. Specimen: PBMCs, collected at disease progression, from a patient treated with ibrutinib. The V gene is TRBV19, the J gene TRBJ2-7; weak D call: TRBD1 (5 bases). The receptor comes from a human donor with chronic lymphocytic leukemia. The CDR3 spells CASSIGLTADGEQYF. DNA of the CDR3: TGTGCCAGTAGTATAGGATTGACAGCCGATGGTGAGCAGTACTTC.